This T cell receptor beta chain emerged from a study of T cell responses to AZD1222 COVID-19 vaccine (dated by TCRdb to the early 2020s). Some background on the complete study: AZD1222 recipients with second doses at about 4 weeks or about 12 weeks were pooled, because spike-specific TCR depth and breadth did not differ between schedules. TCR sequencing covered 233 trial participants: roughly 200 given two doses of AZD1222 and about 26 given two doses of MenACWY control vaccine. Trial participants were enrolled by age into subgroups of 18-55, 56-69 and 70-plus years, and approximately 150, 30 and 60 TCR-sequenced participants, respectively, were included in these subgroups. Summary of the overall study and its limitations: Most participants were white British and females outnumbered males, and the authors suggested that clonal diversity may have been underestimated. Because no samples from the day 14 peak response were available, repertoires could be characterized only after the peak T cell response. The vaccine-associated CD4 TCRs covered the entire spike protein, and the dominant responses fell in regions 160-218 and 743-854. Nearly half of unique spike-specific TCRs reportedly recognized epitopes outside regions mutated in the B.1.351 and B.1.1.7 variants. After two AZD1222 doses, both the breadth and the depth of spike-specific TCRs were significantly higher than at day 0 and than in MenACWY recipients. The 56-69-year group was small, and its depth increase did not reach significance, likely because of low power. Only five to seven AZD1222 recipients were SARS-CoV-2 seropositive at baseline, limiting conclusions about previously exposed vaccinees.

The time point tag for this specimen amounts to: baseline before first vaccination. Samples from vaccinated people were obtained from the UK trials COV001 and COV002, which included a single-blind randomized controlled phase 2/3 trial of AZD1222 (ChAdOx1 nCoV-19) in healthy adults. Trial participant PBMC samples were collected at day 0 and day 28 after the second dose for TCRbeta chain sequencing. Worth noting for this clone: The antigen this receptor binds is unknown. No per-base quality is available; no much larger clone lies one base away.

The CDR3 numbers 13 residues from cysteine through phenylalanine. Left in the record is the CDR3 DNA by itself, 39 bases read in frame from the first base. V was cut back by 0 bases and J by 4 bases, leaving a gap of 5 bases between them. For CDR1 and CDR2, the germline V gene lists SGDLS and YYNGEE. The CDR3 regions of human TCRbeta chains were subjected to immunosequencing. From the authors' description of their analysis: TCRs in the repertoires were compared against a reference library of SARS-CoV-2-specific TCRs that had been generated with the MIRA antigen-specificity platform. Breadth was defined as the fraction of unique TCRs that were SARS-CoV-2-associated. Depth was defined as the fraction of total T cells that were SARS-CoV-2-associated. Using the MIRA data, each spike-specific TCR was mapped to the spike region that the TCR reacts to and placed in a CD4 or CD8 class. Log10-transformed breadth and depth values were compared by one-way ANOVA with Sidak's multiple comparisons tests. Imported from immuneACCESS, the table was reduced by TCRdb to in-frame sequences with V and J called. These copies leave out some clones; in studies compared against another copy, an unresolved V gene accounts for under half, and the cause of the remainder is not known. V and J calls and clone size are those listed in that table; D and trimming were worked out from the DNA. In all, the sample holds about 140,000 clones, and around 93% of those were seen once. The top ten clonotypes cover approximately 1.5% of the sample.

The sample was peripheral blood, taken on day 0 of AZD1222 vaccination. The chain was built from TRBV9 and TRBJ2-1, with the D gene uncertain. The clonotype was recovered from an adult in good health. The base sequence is TGTGCCAGCAGCGTAGGCGAGTACAATGAGCAGTTCTTC. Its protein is CASSVGEYNEQFF.